This TCR beta chain was found in a study of neurological immune-mediated disorders (dated by TCRdb to about 2019). General notes on the study: Peripheral blood TCR-beta repertoires from HTLV-I-associated myelopathy (HAM/TSP) patients, multiple sclerosis patients and healthy controls were compared by UMI-based sequencing. The cohort was made up of about 66 subjects, consisting of about 14 HAM/TSP patients, around 35 multiple sclerosis patients and about 20 healthy controls. Alongside PBMC samples, the set of more than 80 TCR-beta libraries contained longitudinal samples, technical triplicates, and paired CD4+ and CD8+ T-cell subsets that had been sorted.

The research as a whole found: No identical CDR3 amino acid sequences were found to be shared among expanded clones across subjects, suggesting that TCR-beta repertoires were private in all groups. The highest TCR clonal expansion was observed in HAM/TSP patients, whereas the lowest was observed in MS patients, even when compared with healthy controls.

This clonotype was seen ten or more times. No antigen is known for it. No base qualities exist here, and no much larger clone lies one base off it. Blood bank volunteers in Maryland, USA served as the healthy controls. For unsorted PBMC libraries, 2 million PBMCs were used after storage in RNAlater at -80 degrees C until RNA extraction. Peripheral blood was subjected to Ficoll-Hypaque density gradient centrifugation to isolate PBMCs, which were then cryopreserved in liquid nitrogen. The V and J ends are trimmed by 2 bases and 5 bases, leaving 17 bases between them. Including the terminal cysteine and phenylalanine, the CDR3 comprises 15 residues. This entry keeps only the CDR3 DNA: 45 bases, framed from base 1. CDR1 SGHRS and CDR2 YFSETQ were looked up in the germline V gene. To synthesize cDNA, template-switch 5'RACE was performed with a primer carrying a 10-nucleotide random unique molecular identifier so that each TCR transcript was tagged. Every sequencing run yielded over 190 million TCR-beta sequences covering 15-18 subjects. Total RNA was extracted with the RNeasy kit. The KAPA Real-time Library Amplification kit was used to amplify TCR-beta VDJ regions with primers for the TCR constant region and the 5'RACE anchor. Sample indexes and Illumina adaptors were added in a first PCR, and a second PCR then increased library yield. The roughly 650 bp TCR product was size-selected on a 2% E-gel SizeSelection system after Ampure bead purification. Library quality was checked on a Bioanalyzer, concentration was measured with Qubit, and libraries were quantified with the Kapa Library Quantification kit before pooling. Libraries were sequenced paired-end 2 x 150 bp on an Illumina HiSeq 2500. To increase sequence diversity, roughly 24-31% phiX was spiked into each library pool. The published analysis was carried out like this. The quality-filtered reads were processed with the UMI-based MiGEC pipeline, whose error correction step removed more than 75% of the raw TCR sequences. IMGT germline references were used for aligning VDJ genes, and each clonotype was defined as a unique CDR3 amino acid sequence together with its V-J genes. Clonal expansion, Shannon diversity and CDR3 relatedness were evaluated with VDJtools (CalcPairwiseDistances, ClusterSamples), while phylogenetic trees were built in CLCbio workbench. Clones with at least 8 unique UMIs were defined as expanded, with this threshold being based on coefficient-of-variation modelling across technical triplicates. TCRdb reran the public reads through fastp at Q25 and MiXCR, keeping productive beta chains. Records with the same CDR3 protein are collapsed into one entry carrying the most frequent genes and DNA. TCRdb's processing, not the authors' own work, is the source of the V and J calls. This sample comprises 25,000 to 35,000 distinct CDR3 sequences, around 14% of them detected only once. The ten largest clones take up roughly a quarter of the sample.

Here the chain combines TRBV5-1 and TRBJ2-7; a confident D gene designation cannot be given. This receptor was obtained from a man in his 70s in good health. The sample taken for sequencing was PBMCs. The CDR3 corresponds to CASSLRVRITDEQYF. The nucleotides read TGCGCCAGCAGCTTACGGGTGAGGATTACTGACGAGCAGTACTTC.